Listed here are 30 T cell receptor beta chains from one sample, sequenced in a study of T cell responses to AZD1222 COVID-19 vaccine. TCRdb keeps only in-frame clones here, not all; method: immunoSEQ multiplex PCR. The sample carries some 86,000 clones, about nine tenths recorded once. Sequenced here: peripheral blood, sampled 28 days after the second AZD1222 dose. These TCRs come from an adult who received the AZD1222 COVID-19 vaccine.

The chain couples TRBV5-1 to TRBJ1-1; 9 bases align to TRBD1. The CDR3 sequence is 15 residues long. J was trimmed by 4 bases and V by 2 bases; bases with no gene match: 6. Germline V gene sequence: CDR1 SGHRS, CDR2 YFSETQ. This CDR3 is CASSLERTGVTEAFF. The CDR3 nucleotides are TGCGCCAGCAGCTTAGAGAGGACAGGGGTCACTGAAGCTTTCTTT.

This clone was detected a few times. The chain is built from TRBV5-1 and TRBJ1-4; perhaps TRBD1 as D (6 bases). Germline V gene data show CDR1 as SGHRS and CDR2 as YFSETQ. The V end lost 1 base, the J end lost 7 bases, and 14 bases lay between the germline ends. The CDR3 extends over 15 amino acids. DNA of the CDR3: TGCGCCAGCAGCTTGAATTCAGGGGATGGTGAAAAACTGTTTTTT. Its protein is CASSLNSGDGEKLFF.

The chain is built from TRBV2 and TRBJ2-3; 12 nucleotides align to TRBD2. The CDR3 is made up of 13 amino acids. Trimming cost V 6 bases and J 13 bases; bases outside gene matches: 8. CDR1 is SNHLY and CDR2 is FYNNEI in the germline V gene. The CDR3 sequence is CASSAGTSGPKYF. The CDR3 DNA reads as TGTGCCAGCAGCGCCGGGACTAGCGGGCCTAAGTATTTT.

The chain uses TRBV5-1 and TRBJ1-1; possible D gene TRBD1, 6 bases. Germline V lookup: CDR1 SGHRS, CDR2 YFSETQ. V gave up 1 base and J gave up 6 bases, with 10 bases separating them. This CDR3 region has 13 residues. The CDR3: CASSLIGGPEAFF. The DNA of the CDR3 is TGCGCCAGCAGCTTGATCGGGGGCCCTGAAGCTTTCTTT.

This clone was seen more than once but under ten times. The chain joins TRBV29-1 to TRBJ1-6; D perhaps matches TRBD1 (5 bases). Germline V lookup: CDR1 SQVTM, CDR2 ANQGSEA. V was shortened by 2 bases and J by 6 bases, with 14 bases between the two germline ends. This CDR3 is built from 15 residues. The CDR3 DNA reads TGCAGCGTTGAAAGCAGGCGGGGGGTTAATTCACCCCTCCACTTT. This encodes CSVESRRGVNSPLHF.

This sequence joins TRBV19 and TRBJ1-3; D is ambiguous. This CDR3 comprises 14 residues. V was clipped by 5 bases and J by 1 base, with 9 bases between them. Germline V lookup: CDR1 LNHDA, CDR2 SQIVND (reference sequence). CDR3 loop: CASSPTFSGNTIYF. In DNA form, the CDR3 reads TGTGCCAGTAGTCCAACTTTTTCTGGAAACACCATATATTTT.

The V and J genes are TRBV7-9 and TRBJ2-7; 8 positions match TRBD1. With 3 bases clipped from V and 6 bases from J, the junction kept 7 bases outside the gene matches. Germline V lookup: CDR1 SEHNR, CDR2 FQNEAQ (reference sequence). CDR3 length equals 14 residues. The DNA of the CDR3 is TGTGCCAGCAGCTTGAAGGACAGGGACCGCGAGCAGTACTTC. Its protein is CASSLKDRDREQYF.

This chain links TRBV6-2 or TRBV6-3 with TRBJ2-7; D might be TRBD2 (5 bases). Per the germline V gene, CDR1 is MNHEY and CDR2 is SVGEGT. V lost 2 bases and J lost 4, with 18 bases in between. CDR3 size: 16 residues. As DNA, the CDR3 is TGTGCCAGCAGTTACCGGCGGGCGGGCAGACCATACGAGCAGTACTTC. Its translation: CASSYRRAGRPYEQYF.

This clone was picked up one time. The rearrangement uses TRBV3-1 (or the pseudogene TRBV3-2) and TRBJ1-2; D ambiguous. The CDR3 extends over 13 amino acids. Deletions cut 4 bases from V and 1 base from J, with 7 bases between. Germline V gene data show CDR1 as LGHDT and CDR2 as YNNKEL (reference sequence). Here the CDR3 DNA reads TGTGCCAGCAGCCTCAGGAATAACTATGGCTACACCTTC. Amino acids: CASSLRNNYGYTF.

This chain uses TRBV5-8 with TRBJ1-5; the D gene is possibly TRBD1 (5 bases). Trimming cost V 5 bases and J 0 bases, with 18 bases left between them. The germline CDR1 and CDR2 sequences are SGHTS and YDEGEE. The CDR3 extends over 17 amino acids. CDR3 DNA sequence: TGTGCCAGCAGGCCGGGGACCCCTTTTTATAGCAATCAGCCCCAGCATTTT. Translating gives CASRPGTPFYSNQPQHF.

The chain employs TRBV7-2 and TRBJ2-4; a possible D gene is TRBD1 (6 bases). The CDR3 consists of 13 residues. Trimming removed 10 bases at V and 7 bases at J, with 17 bases between. In germline, CDR1 is SGHTA, CDR2 FQGNSA. DNA of the CDR3: TGTGCCACGAAATCGGCTGGACAGAACATTCAGTACTTC. Translated, it gives CATKSAGQNIQYF.

The CDR3 is CASSTSGQGKADTQYF. The DNA of the CDR3 is TGTGCCAGCAGTACCTCGGGACAGGGGAAGGCAGATACGCAGTATTTT. V usage is TRBV28 and J usage is TRBJ2-3, with TRBD1 matching 10 bases. The J segment lost 4 bases and the V segment lost 5 bases, leaving 9 bases of the junction unmatched. Germline values: CDR1 MDHEN, CDR2 SYDVKM. This CDR3 is 16 amino acids long.

The V call is TRBV27, the J call TRBJ1-3, with D possibly TRBD1 on 6 matching bases. The V gene lost 5 bases and the J gene lost 4 bases, with 12 bases spanning the gap. Germline V gene data show CDR1 as MNHEY and CDR2 as SMNVEV (reference sequence). CDR3 size: 14 residues. In DNA, the CDR3 is TGTGCCAGCAGTCCGAGGGGGAAAGGAAACACCATATATTTT. Its translation is CASSPRGKGNTIYF.

J is TRBJ1-1 and V is TRBV11-3; TRBD1 matches 8 bases. The CDR3 spans 17 residues. V was pared by 5 bases and J by 1 base, with 12 bases of the junction left unmatched. The V gene's germline CDR1 is SGHNT and CDR2 YENEEA. CDR3 in DNA: TGTGCCAGCAGCCCTGGGGGGACAGGCCCTAAGAACACTGAAGCTTTCTTT. It is translated as CASSPGGTGPKNTEAFF.

The chain recombines TRBV11-2 with TRBJ1-6, with 11 bases matching TRBD1. The CDR3 loop spans 15 amino acids. Germline V lookup: CDR1 SGHAT, CDR2 FQNNGV. The ends lost 4 bases at V and 9 bases at J; junction bases unmatched: 5. The CDR3 DNA reads as TGTGCCAGCAGCTCTACCGGGACAGGGGGTTCACCCCTCCACTTT. The encoded protein is CASSSTGTGGSPLHF.

V is TRBV5-8 and J is TRBJ1-3; unclear D gene. V dropped 2 bases and J dropped 8 bases, with 11 bases sitting between them. CDR1 is SGHTS, CDR2 YDEGEE, per germline. The CDR3 covers 13 residues. Here the CDR3 reads CASSFGNLDTIYF. In DNA form, the CDR3 reads TGTGCCAGCAGCTTTGGGAATCTAGACACCATATATTTT. Variable domain in full (rest from reference TRBV5-8 and TRBJ1-3): EAGVTQSPTHLIKTRGQQATLRCSPISGHTSVYWYQQALGLGLQFLLWYDEGEERNRGNFPPRFSGRQFPNYSSELNVNALELEDSALYLCASSFGNLDTIYFGEGSWLTVV.

For the CDR3, the DNA is TGCGCCAGCAGCTTGGTCACGGGGGGAAAGGGCGAGCAGTACTTC. It yields the protein CASSLVTGGKGEQYF. The chain uses TRBV5-1 and TRBJ2-7; 7 nucleotides match TRBD2. This CDR3 has 15 residues. After removal of 0 bases from V and 6 bases from J, the junction contained 9 bases not matched to a gene. Germline V CDR1 and CDR2: SGHRS, YFSETQ.

This chain joins TRBV19 and TRBJ1-1; the D gene is possibly TRBD1 (6 bases). The V end lost 5 bases, the J end lost 1 base, and 11 bases lay between the germline ends. There are 14 residues in the CDR3. Germline loops: CDR1 LNHDA, CDR2 SQIVND (reference sequence). The CDR3 nucleotides are TGTGCCAGTAGTGTTACAGGGCCGAACACTGAAGCTTTCTTT. This codes for CASSVTGPNTEAFF.

V usage is TRBV30 and J usage is TRBJ2-3; 8 bases match TRBD2. Per germline, CDR1 GTSNPN and CDR2 SVGIG (reference sequence). This CDR3 region has 13 residues. After removal of 3 bases from V and 1 base from J, the junction contained 0 bases not matched to a gene. CDR3 DNA sequence: TGTGCCTGGAGACTAGCGGGCACAGATACGCAGTATTTT. Amino acids: CAWRLAGTDTQYF.

The rearrangement joins TRBV18 to TRBJ2-3; 10 bases fit TRBD2. The germline V gene encodes CDR1 KGHSH and CDR2 LQKENI. Unmatched junction bases numbered 8, after V lost 3 bases and J lost 2 bases. CDR3 length: 17 residues. CDR3 nucleotides: TGTGCCAGCTCACCCGGGATAGCGGGGGGCACCACAGATACGCAGTATTTT. Its protein is CASSPGIAGGTTDTQYF.

In the case of this clone: Relative to the germline gene, one junction end is altered; a read error may explain this. The rearrangement joins TRBV30 to TRBJ1-1; TRBD1 matches at 7 bases. Germline assignment: CDR1 GTSNPN and CDR2 SVGIG (reference sequence). The CDR3 consists of 14 residues. CDR3 DNA: TGTGCCTGGAGTGTAGGGACAGAGACACCTGACGCTTTCTTT. Translation: CAWSVGTETPDAFF.

This clone has just a few counts. V usage is TRBV2 and J usage is TRBJ1-5, with TRBD1 identical over 9 bases. The junction had 11 bases not matched to a gene; V was cut back by 6 bases and J by 2 bases. The CDR3 loop spans 17 amino acids. Germline V gives CDR1 SNHLY, CDR2 FYNNEI. The CDR3 nucleotides are TGTGCCAGCAGGGAGTCGGACAGGGGAGTGGGCAATCAGCCCCAGCATTTT. Encoded protein: CASRESDRGVGNQPQHF.

The J gene is TRBJ1-2, the V gene TRBV12-3 or TRBV12-4, with D possibly matching TRBD1 (6 bases). Trimming removed 5 bases from V and 9 bases from J, with 16 bases in between. This CDR3 is 13 amino acids long. The CDR3 DNA reads as TGTGCCAGCAGTCCCCAGTCGGGGGGCAGCTACACCTTC. Translating it yields CASSPQSGGSYTF.

The J gene is TRBJ1-3, the V gene TRBV5-1; D is possibly TRBD1 (6 bases). V was cut by 1 base and J by 0 bases, with 11 bases left in between. The CDR3 has 16 residues. Germline CDR1 SGHRS, CDR2 YFSETQ. The CDR3 DNA follows: TGCGCCAGCAGCTTGACGGGGGCGAGCTCTGGAAACACCATATATTTT. Amino acid sequence: CASSLTGASSGNTIYF.

This clone was seen a single time. V gene TRBV3-1 (or the pseudogene TRBV3-2) combines with J gene TRBJ2-4; maybe TRBD1 (5 bases). Looked up from germline, CDR1 is LGHDT and CDR2 is YNNKEL (reference sequence). V gave up 0 bases and J gave up 7 bases, with 13 bases separating them. The CDR3 contains 15 residues. The CDR3 region has the DNA TGTGCCAGCAGCCAAGATCATACCCCAGGGAACATTCAGTACTTC. Translated: CASSQDHTPGNIQYF.

The chain has TRBV6-2 or TRBV6-3 and TRBJ2-5; D uncertain. Germline CDR1 and CDR2: MNHEY and SVGEGT. This CDR3 spans 16 amino acids. Trimming stripped 2 bases from V and 0 bases from J, with 13 bases between. CDR3 loop: CASSYLKQAYQETQYF. The CDR3 coding sequence is TGTGCCAGCAGTTACCTTAAGCAAGCATACCAAGAGACCCAGTACTTC.

The DNA for the CDR3 is TGTGCCAGCAGCTCCCGACAGGGTAAAATGAACACTGAAGCTTTCTTT. It translates to CASSSRQGKMNTEAFF. V gene TRBV5-6 combines with J gene TRBJ1-1, with 7 bases fitting TRBD1. Germline assignment: CDR1 SGHDT and CDR2 YYEEEE. The CDR3 loop spans 16 amino acids. J lost 0 bases, V lost 3 bases, and 8 bases had no gene match.

The CDR3 reads CASRIQEGDAEAFF. The CDR3 coding sequence is TGCGCCAGCAGGATACAGGAGGGCGACGCTGAAGCTTTCTTT. V usage is TRBV4-1 and J usage is TRBJ1-1; the D gene is possibly TRBD1 (5 bases). This CDR3 spans 14 amino acids. Germline CDR1 is MGHRA and CDR2 is YSYEKL. V lost 6 bases, J lost 6 bases, and 17 bases lay in between.

The chain is built from TRBV16 and TRBJ1-3, with D perhaps TRBD1 (5 bases). The CDR3 runs to 16 residues. V gave up 5 bases and J gave up 0 bases, with 14 bases separating them. Per the germline V gene, CDR1 is KGHSY and CDR2 is FQNENV. The CDR3 DNA follows: TGTGCCAGCAGCAGGGCCACAGGCGCCTCTGGAAACACCATATATTTT. This translates into CASSRATGASGNTIYF.

This clone was seen only once. The rearrangement uses TRBV10-3 and TRBJ1-4; the D is unclear. The V gene's germline CDR1 is ENHRY and CDR2 SYGVKD. V was cut by 0 bases and J by 8 bases, with 7 bases left in between. The CDR3 has 13 residues. CDR3: CAISESAGEKLFF. CDR3 nucleotide sequence: TGTGCCATCAGTGAGTCTGCGGGGGAAAAACTGTTTTTT.